The rows below give T cell receptor beta chains drawn from one sample of a study of blood T cell repertoires in COVID-19. Measured with immunoSEQ multiplex PCR; TCRdb has only the in-frame clones, and not every one. The sample lists hundreds of thousands of clones, roughly 90% seen once, with 2% to 2.5% in the top ten. The specimen was peripheral blood. These receptors originate from a woman aged 40 to 50 who had recovered from COVID-19. The CDR3 runs from the conserved cysteine through the conserved F or W. Fields, in order: D gene, clone size, J gene, V gene, CDR3 length, CDR3 protein, CDR3 DNA. D genes are given only for firm matches. A clone size is listed for some rows: how often the clone was seen (once, few, many), or a class if it is expanded.

TRBD2 . TRBJ2-5 TRBV15 16 CATSRRTSGGAETQYF TGTGCCACCAGCAGAAGGACTAGCGGGGGGGCGGAGACCCAGTACTTC
. once TRBJ2-2 TRBV5-1 15 CASSLDSRNTGELFF TGCGCCAGCAGCTTGGACAGTAGAAACACCGGGGAGCTGTTTTTT
. . TRBJ1-2 TRBV30 13 CAWSLGTYYGYTF TGTGCCTGGAGCCTTGGGACATACTATGGCTACACCTTC
TRBD1 . TRBJ2-2 TRBV18 15 CASSPGTGTSGELFF TGTGCCAGCTCTCCCGGGACAGGGACGTCCGGGGAGCTGTTTTTT
. . TRBJ2-3 TRBV18 12 CASSPSTDTQYF TGTGCCAGCTCACCTAGTACAGATACGCAGTATTTT
TRBD1 few TRBJ1-4 TRBV28 15 CASSKGWQGGEKLFF TGTGCCAGCAGTAAAGGATGGCAGGGGGGTGAAAAACTGTTTTTT
TRBD1 . TRBJ2-6 TRBV4-2 18 CASSAGDRGSSGANVLTF TGTGCCAGCAGCGCCGGGGACAGGGGAAGCTCTGGGGCCAACGTCCTGACTTTC
. . TRBJ2-1 TRBV29-1 12 CSVQDWYNEQFF TGCAGCGTTCAGGACTGGTACAATGAGCAGTTCTTC
TRBD1 few TRBJ2-1 TRBV24-1 20 CATKPNEDRGRGSSYNEQFF TGTGCCACCAAACCTAACGAGGACAGGGGGCGGGGGAGCTCCTACAATGAGCAGTTCTTC
TRBD1 . TRBJ1-3 TRBV18 18 CASSPTGTGVTSGNTIYF TGTGCCAGCTCACCAACCGGGACAGGTGTAACCTCTGGAAACACCATATATTTT
TRBD2 once TRBJ2-2 TRBV7-2 16 CASSLFSGRSIGELFF TGTGCCAGCAGCTTGTTTAGCGGGAGGTCTATCGGGGAGCTGTTTTTT
. . TRBJ1-1 TRBV27 17 CASSLSLGVNMNTEAFF TGTGCCAGCAGTTTATCGTTAGGGGTTAACATGAACACTGAAGCTTTCTTT
TRBD1 once TRBJ1-4 TRBV7-8 20 CASSPRLRDRGRVTNEKLFF TGTGCCAGCAGCCCGAGACTCCGGGACAGGGGAAGGGTTACTAATGAAAAACTGTTTTTT
. . TRBJ1-2 TRBV5-1 15 CASSNVGQPGDGYTF TGCGCCAGCAGTAATGTGGGGCAGCCCGGTGATGGCTACACCTTC
TRBD1 . TRBJ2-7 TRBV7-2 13 CASSIQGASEQYF TGTGCCAGCAGCATTCAGGGGGCGAGCGAGCAGTACTTC
TRBD1 . TRBJ2-7 TRBV5-1 14 CASSLTGQGSEQYF TGCGCCAGCAGCTTGACGGGACAGGGGTCCGAGCAGTACTTC
TRBD2 . TRBJ2-2 TRBV10-2 16 CASRGLAGGSGGELFF TGCGCCAGCAGGGGACTAGCGGGGGGGAGTGGCGGGGAGCTGTTTTTT
TRBD2 . TRBJ2-5 TRBV5-1 15 CASSILAGHQETQYF TGCGCCAGCAGCATCCTAGCGGGGCACCAAGAGACCCAGTACTTC
TRBD1 . TRBJ1-5 TRBV9 15 CASSVGQGLNQPQHF TGTGCCAGCAGCGTCGGACAGGGTCTGAATCAGCCCCAGCATTTT
. . TRBJ2-7 TRBV11-2 13 CASSFLLLDEQYF TGTGCCAGCAGCTTCTTACTACTAGACGAGCAGTACTTC
TRBD2 few TRBJ2-7 TRBV3-1/TRBV3-2 16 CASSLKGEGSSYEQYF TGTGCCAGCAGCCTGAAAGGGGAGGGGAGCTCCTACGAGCAGTACTTC
. . TRBJ2-5 TRBV6-2/TRBV6-3 14 CASSLPGVRETQYF TGTGCCAGCAGTCTCCCCGGGGTCCGAGAGACCCAGTACTTC